This TCR beta chain derives from a study of response to subunit inactivated influenza vaccine. Study observations and caveats: There was a suggestion from the authors that each seasonal influenza vaccination recruits few new T cells.

The CDR3 spans 14 residues. Looked up from germline, CDR1 is SGHAT and CDR2 is FQNNGV. V dropped 2 bases and J dropped 5 bases, with 9 bases sitting between them. Note on this clonotype: Its antigen is unknown.

TCRdb redid the calling of the RT-PCR reads with MiXCR, one entry per CDR3 protein. The repertoire holds roughly 500,000 distinct CDR3 sequences, with more than 15% as singletons. Material: CD4+ T cells sorted from PBMCs, obtained less than 25 months after vaccination. The chain couples TRBV11-2 to TRBJ1-4; the D gene is possibly TRBD1 (5 bases). The sequence came from a man between 45 and 75 years old who received an inactivated influenza vaccine. DNA of the CDR3: TGTGCCAGCAGCTTACGGGACCGCAATGAAAAACTGTTTTTT. It specifies CASSLRDRNEKLFF.